This is a list of T cell receptor beta chains from one sample in a study of blood T cell repertoires in COVID-19. Produced via immunoSEQ multiplex PCR; TCRdb's table is partial and in-frame only. Of 300,000 to 450,000 clones in the sample, 85% to 90% were seen once. The specimen was PBMCs or T cells enriched from blood (not recorded which). The receptors shown here come from a woman aged 25 to 39 who had been exposed to COVID-19. Each CDR3 is given with its conserved first and last residue. D genes are given only for firm matches. For some rows the clone size is stated as once, few or many, or as a class when expanded; others skip it.

j_call d_call v_call clone_size cdr3_nt cdr3_aa
TRBJ2-7 NA TRBV14 NA TGTGCCAGCAGCCCCCGACTAGTAACTACGATCGAGCAGTACTTC CASSPRLVTTIEQYF
TRBJ1-5 NA TRBV19 NA TGTGCCAGTAGTATTCGGACAGACCCTAGCAATCAGCCCCAGCATTTT CASSIRTDPSNQPQHF
TRBJ2-3 NA TRBV19 NA TGTGCCAGTAGTACGAAAAGGGGAGATACGCAGTATTTT CASSTKRGDTQYF
TRBJ1-5 TRBD1 TRBV7-7 NA TGTGCTAGCAGCGTGGACAGGGGTCAGCCCCAGCATTTT CASSVDRGQPQHF
TRBJ2-5 NA TRBV5-5 NA TGTGCCAGCAGCTTTGAAAGGGGACATTTGGAGACCCAGTACTTC CASSFERGHLETQYF
TRBJ2-1 NA TRBV27 NA TGTGCCAGCAGTTTAAAAGGAGGTGATGAGCAGTTCTTC CASSLKGGDEQFF
TRBJ1-1 NA TRBV19 once TGTGCCAGTATCCAACTACCGGGGGGATGGACTGAAGCTTTCTTT CASIQLPGGWTEAFF
TRBJ1-2 NA TRBV30 NA TGTGCCTGGTGGACAGTGCGGTACACCTTC CAWWTVRYTF
TRBJ1-2 NA TRBV5-1 NA TGCGCCAGCAGCATGTCGAGGAGGGCCCAGAATGGCTACACCTTC CASSMSRRAQNGYTF
TRBJ2-5 TRBD2 TRBV18 NA TGTGCCAGCTCGGGGAATAGCGGGAACTGGGAGACCCAGTACTTC CASSGNSGNWETQYF
TRBJ2-7 NA TRBV2 once TGTGCCAGCAATACCGACAGCTCCGAGCAGTACTTC CASNTDSSEQYF
TRBJ2-1 TRBD1 TRBV28 once TGTGCCAGCAGTCGCGGCGGACAGGCGGACAATGAGCAGTTCTTC CASSRGGQADNEQFF
TRBJ2-5 NA TRBV20-1 NA TGCAGTGCTAGTATCCGAGAGACCCAGTACTTC CSASIRETQYF
TRBJ2-5 TRBD2 TRBV9 NA TGTGCCAGCAGCGTAGCTAGCGGGAGGGCTGAGACCCAGTACTTC CASSVASGRAETQYF